A single sample gave rise to the 23 T cell receptor beta chains below, sequenced in a study of blood T cell repertoires in COVID-19. The method was immunoSEQ multiplex PCR; TCRdb's version includes in-frame clones alone and lacks a portion of them. Here the sample spans some 82,000 clones, more than 70% being singletons. Material for sequencing was peripheral blood. The receptors were gathered from a man aged 80 or over with active or convalescent COVID-19.

The J gene is TRBJ2-5, the V gene TRBV24-1; 11 bases are a match to TRBD1. Unmatched junction bases numbered 3, after V lost 4 bases and J lost 6 bases. Per the germline V gene, CDR1 is KGHDR and CDR2 is SFDVKD. The CDR3 extends over 14 amino acids. This chain's CDR3 is CATSEGTGGKTQYF. The CDR3 coding sequence is TGTGCCACCAGTGAAGGGACAGGGGGGAAGACCCAGTACTTC.

This clone was detected a few times. The CDR3 bases are TGTGCCAGTGACGAGGTTGGAGAAGCTTTCTTT. Its translation: CASDEVGEAFF. The chain combines TRBV6-5 with TRBJ1-1; D remains ambiguous. There are 11 residues in the CDR3. With 9 bases removed from V and 8 bases from J, the gap between germline ends came to 13 bases. Germline V CDR1 and CDR2: MNHEY, SVGAGI.

This chain connects TRBV14 to TRBJ2-3, with a weak D call TRBD2 (5 bases). V dropped 4 bases and J dropped 4 bases, with 12 bases sitting between them. Germline V lookup: CDR1 SGHDN, CDR2 FVKESK. This CDR3 has 14 residues. The CDR3 nucleotides read TGTGCCAGCAGCCCCTATGAGGGCCCAGATACGCAGTATTTT. Translated, it gives CASSPYEGPDTQYF. The full variable domain, rest sourced from reference TRBV14 and TRBJ2-3, is EAGVTQFPSHSVIEKGQTVTLRCDPISGHDNLYWYRRVMGKEIKFLLHFVKESKQDESGMPNNRFLAERTGGTYSTLKVQPAELEDSGVYFCASSPYEGPDTQYFGPGTRLTVL.

This chain connects TRBV19 to TRBJ1-2; 7 nucleotides line up with TRBD1. This CDR3 is 12 amino acids long. The germline gives CDR1 LNHDA, CDR2 SQIVND (reference sequence). After removal of 9 bases from V and 8 bases from J, the junction contained 9 bases not matched to a gene. CDR3 protein: CASRGQVRGYTF. The CDR3 nucleotides are TGTGCCAGCAGAGGACAGGTTAGAGGCTACACCTTC.

The CDR3 sequence: CASSLVTSGSNNEQFF. Here the CDR3 DNA reads TGTGCCAGCAGCTTAGTAACTAGCGGGAGTAACAATGAGCAGTTCTTC. V gene TRBV7-8 combines with J gene TRBJ2-1; TRBD2 matches at 11 bases. The CDR3 has 16 residues. V lost 1 base and J lost 5; bases outside the gene matches: 4. The V gene's germline CDR1 is SGHVS and CDR2 FQNEAQ.

This sequence joins TRBV10-2 and TRBJ2-1; 13 nucleotides align to TRBD2. Germline lookup yields CDR1 WSHSY and CDR2 SAAADI. Trimming at V came to 6 bases and at J to 5 bases, leaving 1 base not matched to a gene. The CDR3 has 14 residues. The CDR3 sequence: CASRGTSGNNEQFF. The CDR3 DNA follows: TGCGCCAGCAGAGGGACTAGCGGGAACAATGAGCAGTTCTTC.

CDR3 residues: CASSLDRGYEQYF. CDR3 DNA: TGTGCCAGCAGCTTAGATCGAGGTTACGAGCAGTACTTC. V and J are TRBV7-2 and TRBJ2-7; D not resolved. Germline V gene data show CDR1 as SGHTA and CDR2 as FQGNSA. The V end lost 1 base, the J end lost 4 bases, and 8 bases lay between the germline ends. The CDR3 has 13 residues.

The chain recombines TRBV3-1 (or the pseudogene TRBV3-2) with TRBJ1-1, with 9 bases identical to TRBD1. Germline CDR1 is LGHDT and CDR2 is YNNKEL (reference sequence). CDR3 length: 16 residues. The junction had 8 bases not matched to a gene; V was cut back by 0 bases and J by 6 bases. CDR3 nucleotides: TGTGCCAGCAGCCAAGACGGTCACAGGGGGCAGGCTGAAGCTTTCTTT. This gives the protein CASSQDGHRGQAEAFF.

The rearrangement links TRBV13 to TRBJ1-2; possibly TRBD1 for D (5 bases). The germline V gene encodes CDR1 PRHDT and CDR2 FYEKMQ (reference sequence). Trimming shortened V by 10 bases and J by 5 bases, and 17 bases separated the two germline ends. The CDR3 length is 13 residues. CDR3 amino acids: CATAVDRGYGYTF. CDR3 nucleotides: TGTGCCACCGCGGTCGACAGAGGTTATGGCTACACCTTC.

The chain carries TRBV7-9 and TRBJ2-1; D gene unclear. Trimming left V 1 base short and J 5 bases short, with 3 bases between. Germline V gene lookup returns CDR1 SEHNR and CDR2 FQNEAQ (reference sequence). This CDR3 comprises 12 residues. The CDR3: CASSLGDNEQFF. The CDR3 DNA is TGTGCCAGCAGCTTAGGAGACAATGAGCAGTTCTTC.

V gene TRBV2 combines with J gene TRBJ1-5, with 9 bases identical to TRBD1. Per germline, CDR1 SNHLY and CDR2 FYNNEI. V lost 2 bases, J lost 5 bases, and 1 base stayed unmatched. This CDR3 is 14 amino acids long. CDR3 sequence: CASSERTGDQPQHF. CDR3 DNA sequence: TGTGCCAGCAGTGAAAGGACAGGGGATCAGCCCCAGCATTTT.

J is TRBJ2-7 and V is TRBV27; D might be TRBD2 (5 bases). Trimming pared 5 bases from V and 5 bases from J, leaving 19 bases between. The CDR3 consists of 15 residues. The germline V gene has CDR1 MNHEY and CDR2 SMNVEV (reference sequence). Written as DNA, the CDR3 is TGTGCCAGCAGTGACCGGGGATTCGTATTCAACGAGCAGTACTTC. This encodes CASSDRGFVFNEQYF.

This clone was found once. The chain combines TRBV27 with TRBJ1-1; 7 bases agree with TRBD1. V gave up 4 bases and J gave up 6 bases; unmatched junction bases: 5. CDR3 length: 13 amino acids. The V gene's germline CDR1 is MNHEY and CDR2 SMNVEV (reference sequence). This CDR3 is CASSSSDRSEAFF. The CDR3 DNA reads as TGTGCCAGCAGTTCGTCGGACAGGTCTGAAGCTTTCTTT.

The V gene is TRBV6-5, the J gene TRBJ1-6, with unresolved D. The CDR3 runs 13 residues. Looked up from germline, CDR1 is MNHEY and CDR2 is SVGAGI. Trimming pared 2 bases from V and 10 bases from J, leaving 9 bases between. CDR3 DNA: TGTGCCAGCAGTTACGGAGTGGCCTCACCCCTCCACTTT. Translating it yields CASSYGVASPLHF.

The V gene is TRBV6-5, the J gene TRBJ2-7; 10 bases align to TRBD2. V shed 6 bases, J shed 4 bases, and the junction held 6 bases outside the gene matches. The CDR3 length is 14 residues. Germline V gene sequence: CDR1 MNHEY, CDR2 SVGAGI. The CDR3 loop reads CASSLAGVVYEQYF. The CDR3 region has the DNA TGTGCCAGCAGCCTAGCGGGAGTTGTTTACGAGCAGTACTTC.

The rearrangement joins TRBV7-9 to TRBJ2-3; possibly TRBD1 for D (6 bases). The germline gives CDR1 SEHNR, CDR2 FQNEAQ (reference sequence). This CDR3 has 14 residues. With 4 bases removed from V and 3 bases from J, the gap between germline ends came to 11 bases. For the CDR3, the DNA is TGTGCCAGCAGCTCCTTCGGACAGACAGATACGCAGTATTTT. Translation gives CASSSFGQTDTQYF.

The chain couples TRBV2 to TRBJ1-2; 7 bases line up with TRBD1. The V and J ends lost 5 bases and 0 bases, in that order; junction bases with no gene match: 3. The CDR3 has 14 residues. CDR1 SNHLY and CDR2 FYNNEI come from the germline V gene. The CDR3 DNA is TGTGCCAGCAGTTGGGACAGAGCTAACTATGGCTACACCTTC. Translating it yields CASSWDRANYGYTF.

CDR3 amino acids: CASSPRTGRGTEAFF. CDR3 sequence (DNA): TGTGCCAGTAGTCCTCGGACAGGGAGGGGCACTGAAGCTTTCTTT. V and J are TRBV19 and TRBJ1-1, with 8 bases identical to TRBD1. Germline V gives CDR1 LNHDA, CDR2 SQIVND (reference sequence). The length of the CDR3 is 15 residues. With 5 bases clipped from V and 4 bases from J, the junction kept 9 bases outside the gene matches. Supplemented by reference TRBV19 and TRBJ1-1, the full variable domain reads DGGITQSPKYLFRKEGQNVTLSCEQNLNHDAMYWYRQDPGQGLRLIYYSQIVNDFQKGDIAEGYSVSREKKESFPLTVTSAQKNPTAFYLCASSPRTGRGTEAFFGQGTRLTVV.

This chain joins TRBV9 and TRBJ2-1; no clear D gene. This CDR3 is built from 12 residues. The V gene's germline CDR1 is SGDLS and CDR2 YYNGEE. V shed 0 bases and J shed 10 bases, with 8 bases lying between them. As DNA, the CDR3 is TGTGCCAGCAGCGTAGACGGTCGCGAGCAGTTCTTC. This sequence encodes CASSVDGREQFF.

The V and J genes are TRBV7-9 and TRBJ1-5, with D unresolved. V lost 1 base, J lost 8 bases, and 15 bases lay in between. This CDR3 region has 15 residues. Germline V gene lookup returns CDR1 SEHNR and CDR2 FQNEAQ (reference sequence). The CDR3 reads CASSLGQAVEEPQHF. Here the CDR3 DNA reads TGTGCCAGCAGCTTAGGTCAAGCCGTTGAGGAGCCCCAGCATTTT.

The chain combines TRBV5-1 with TRBJ2-3; 9 bases align to TRBD1. Germline V gene sequence: CDR1 SGHRS, CDR2 YFSETQ. The CDR3 is made up of 17 amino acids. With 1 base clipped from V and 6 bases from J, the junction kept 12 bases outside the gene matches. This CDR3 reads CASSLNSGQGFLDTQYF. The CDR3 region has the DNA TGCGCCAGCAGCTTGAATTCGGGACAGGGATTCCTGGATACGCAGTATTTT.

This clone was seen only once. The gene calls are TRBV5-6 and TRBJ2-3; possibly TRBD2 for D (6 bases). Germline V gene data show CDR1 as SGHDT and CDR2 as YYEEEE. The CDR3 runs to 17 residues. Trimming took 0 bases from V and 0 from J, leaving 14 bases between them. This CDR3 reads CASSLVVWEDSTDTQYF. The CDR3 DNA follows: TGTGCCAGCAGCTTGGTTGTTTGGGAGGATAGCACAGATACGCAGTATTTT.

The chain joins TRBV4-2 to TRBJ1-4; D possibly corresponds to TRBD1 (6 bases). Germline loops: CDR1 LGHNA, CDR2 YNFKEQ. The CDR3 runs to 15 residues. The V and J ends lost 0 bases and 8 bases respectively, with 13 bases between them. CDR3 DNA: TGTGCCAGCAGCCAAGATAGGGGGGGGACAGAAAAACTGTTTTTT. This sequence encodes CASSQDRGGTEKLFF.